This TCR beta chain was identified in a study of blood T cell repertoires in COVID-19. About the study: Samples representing acute and convalescent COVID-19 were sourced from the United States, Italy and Spain. The cDNA or gDNA used as material had been derived from T cells, B-cell-depleted T cells, or PBMCs.

The germline V gene encodes CDR1 MNHEY and CDR2 SVGAGI. The V end was cut by 0 bases, the J end by 3 bases, with 15 bases between. The CDR3 runs to 16 residues. Produced via immunoSEQ multiplex PCR; TCRdb's table is partial and in-frame only. The sample holds fewer than 250,000 clones; 70% to 90% are singletons and the top ten take 7.5% to 10%. In terms of age and location, participants ranged from about 18 to 95 years and lived in approximately 26 US areas. Cohort 3 recovered donors had two negative PCRs, clearance, or symptom resolution. Sample: PBMCs or T cells enriched from blood (not recorded which). The receptor was isolated from a woman under 30 who had recovered from COVID-19. J is TRBJ2-7 and V is TRBV6-5, with no clear D. Here the CDR3 reads CASSYSSVGAGYEQYF. The CDR3 bases are TGTGCCAGCAGTTACTCAAGCGTTGGCGCCGGCTACGAGCAGTACTTC.